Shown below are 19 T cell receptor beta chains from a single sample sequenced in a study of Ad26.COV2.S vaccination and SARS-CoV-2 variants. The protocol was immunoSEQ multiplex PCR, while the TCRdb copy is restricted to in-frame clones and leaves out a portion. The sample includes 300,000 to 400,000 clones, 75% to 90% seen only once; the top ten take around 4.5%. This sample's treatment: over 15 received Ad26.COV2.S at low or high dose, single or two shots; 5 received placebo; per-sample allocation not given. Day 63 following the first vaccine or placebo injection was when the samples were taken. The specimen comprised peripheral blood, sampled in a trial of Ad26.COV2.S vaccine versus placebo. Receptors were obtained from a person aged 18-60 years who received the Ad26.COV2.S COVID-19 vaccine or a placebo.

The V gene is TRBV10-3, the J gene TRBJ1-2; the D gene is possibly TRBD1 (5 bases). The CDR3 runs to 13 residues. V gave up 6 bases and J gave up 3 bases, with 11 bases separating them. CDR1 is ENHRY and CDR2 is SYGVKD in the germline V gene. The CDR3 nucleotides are TGTGCCATCAGCCGGGACGTTGACTATGGCTACACCTTC. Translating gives CAISRDVDYGYTF.

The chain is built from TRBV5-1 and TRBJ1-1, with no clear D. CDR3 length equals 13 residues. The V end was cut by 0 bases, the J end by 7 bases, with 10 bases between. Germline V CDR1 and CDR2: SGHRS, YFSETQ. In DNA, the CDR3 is TGCGCCAGCAGCTTGGAAAGTCGCGGTGAAGCTTTCTTT. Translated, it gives CASSLESRGEAFF.

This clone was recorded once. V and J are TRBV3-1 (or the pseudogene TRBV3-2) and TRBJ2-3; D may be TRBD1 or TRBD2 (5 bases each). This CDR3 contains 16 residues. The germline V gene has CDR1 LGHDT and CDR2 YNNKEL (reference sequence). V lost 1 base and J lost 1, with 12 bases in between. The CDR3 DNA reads TGTGCCAGCAGCCAAGCGGGGCCCGTCCGCACAGATACGCAGTATTTT. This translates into CASSQAGPVRTDTQYF.

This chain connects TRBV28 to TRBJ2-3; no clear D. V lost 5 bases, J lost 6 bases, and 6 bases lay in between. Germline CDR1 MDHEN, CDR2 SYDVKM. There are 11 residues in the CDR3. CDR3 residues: CASSPLDTQYF. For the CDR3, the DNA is TGTGCCAGCAGTCCCTTGGATACGCAGTATTTT.

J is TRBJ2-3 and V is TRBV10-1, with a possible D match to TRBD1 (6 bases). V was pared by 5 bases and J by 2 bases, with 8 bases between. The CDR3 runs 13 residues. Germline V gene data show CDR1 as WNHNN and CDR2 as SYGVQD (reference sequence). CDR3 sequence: CASSRDNTDTQYF. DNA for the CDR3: TGCGCCAGCAGTAGGGACAACACAGATACGCAGTATTTT.

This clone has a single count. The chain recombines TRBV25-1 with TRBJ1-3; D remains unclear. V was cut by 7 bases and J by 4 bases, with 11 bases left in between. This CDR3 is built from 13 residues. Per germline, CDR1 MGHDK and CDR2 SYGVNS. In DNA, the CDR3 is TGTGCCAGCACCGAATGGATGGGAAACACCATATATTTT. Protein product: CASTEWMGNTIYF.

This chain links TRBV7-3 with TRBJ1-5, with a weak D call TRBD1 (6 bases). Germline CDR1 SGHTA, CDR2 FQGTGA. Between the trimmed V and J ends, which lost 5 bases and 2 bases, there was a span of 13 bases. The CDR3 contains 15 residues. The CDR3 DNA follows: TGTGCCAGCAGCGACCTCCCAGGGGGCAATCAGCCCCAGCATTTT. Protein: CASSDLPGGNQPQHF.

The chain's CDR3 is CASRHRRTSYEQYF. The CDR3 DNA follows: TGTGCCAGCAGACACAGAAGAACCTCCTACGAGCAGTACTTC. The chain recombines TRBV28 with TRBJ2-7; no firm D call. There are 14 residues in the CDR3. Trimming took 6 bases from V and 0 from J, leaving 12 bases between them. Germline V gives CDR1 MDHEN, CDR2 SYDVKM.

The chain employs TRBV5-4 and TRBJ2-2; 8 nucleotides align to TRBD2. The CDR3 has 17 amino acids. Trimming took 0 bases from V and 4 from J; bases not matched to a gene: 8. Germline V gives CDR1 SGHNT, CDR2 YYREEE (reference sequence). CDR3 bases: TGTGCCAGCAGCTTGGCCATAGGAAGCGGGGGCACCGGGGAGCTGTTTTTT. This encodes CASSLAIGSGGTGELFF.

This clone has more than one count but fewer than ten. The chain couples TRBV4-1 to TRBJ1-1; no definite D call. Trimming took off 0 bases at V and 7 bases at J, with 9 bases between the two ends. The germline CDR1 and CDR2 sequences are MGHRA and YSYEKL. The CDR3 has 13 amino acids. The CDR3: CASSQDPEGEAFF. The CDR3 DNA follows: TGCGCCAGCAGCCAAGATCCGGAGGGTGAAGCTTTCTTT.

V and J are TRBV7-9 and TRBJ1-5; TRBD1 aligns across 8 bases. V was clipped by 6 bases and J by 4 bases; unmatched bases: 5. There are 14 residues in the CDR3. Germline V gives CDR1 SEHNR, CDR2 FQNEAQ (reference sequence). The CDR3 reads CASSHQGANQPQHF. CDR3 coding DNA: TGTGCCAGCAGTCACCAGGGGGCAAATCAGCCCCAGCATTTT. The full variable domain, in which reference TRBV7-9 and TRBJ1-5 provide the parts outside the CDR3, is DTGVSQNPRHKITKRGQNVTFRCDPISEHNRLYWYRQTLGQGPEFLTYFQNEAQLEKSRLLSDRFSAERPKGSFSTLEIQRTEQGDSAMYLCASSHQGANQPQHFGDGTRLSIL.

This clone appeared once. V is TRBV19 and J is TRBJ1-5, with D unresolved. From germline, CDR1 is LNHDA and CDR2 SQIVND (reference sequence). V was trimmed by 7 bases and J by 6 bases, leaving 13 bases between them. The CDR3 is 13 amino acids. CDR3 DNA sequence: TGTGCCAGTACTCCTCAGGTCGGTCAGCCCCAGCATTTT. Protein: CASTPQVGQPQHF.

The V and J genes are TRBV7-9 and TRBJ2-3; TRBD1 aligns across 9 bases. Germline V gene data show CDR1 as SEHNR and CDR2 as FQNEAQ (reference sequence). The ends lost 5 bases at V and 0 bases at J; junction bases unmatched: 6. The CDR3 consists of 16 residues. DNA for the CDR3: TGTGCCAGCAGCCCGGGACAGGGTCTGAGCACAGATACGCAGTATTTT. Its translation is CASSPGQGLSTDTQYF.

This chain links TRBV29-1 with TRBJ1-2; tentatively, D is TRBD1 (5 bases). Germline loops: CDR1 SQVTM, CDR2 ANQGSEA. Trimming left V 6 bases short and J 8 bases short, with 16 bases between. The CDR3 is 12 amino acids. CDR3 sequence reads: CSVVLGVDGYTF. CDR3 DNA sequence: TGCAGCGTCGTACTAGGGGTTGACGGCTACACCTTC.

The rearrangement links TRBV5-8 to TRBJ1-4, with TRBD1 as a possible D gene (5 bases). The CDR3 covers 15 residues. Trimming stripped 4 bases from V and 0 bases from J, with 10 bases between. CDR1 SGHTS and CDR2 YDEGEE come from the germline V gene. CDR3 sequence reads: CASSKGQSTNEKLFF. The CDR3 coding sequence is TGTGCCAGCAGCAAGGGGCAGTCAACTAATGAAAAACTGTTTTTT.

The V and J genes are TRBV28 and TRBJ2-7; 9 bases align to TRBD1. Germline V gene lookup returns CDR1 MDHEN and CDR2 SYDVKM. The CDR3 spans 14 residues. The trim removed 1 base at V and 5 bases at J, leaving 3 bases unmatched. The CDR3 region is CASSLLQGAHEQYF. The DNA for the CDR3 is TGTGCCAGCAGTTTATTACAGGGGGCACACGAGCAGTACTTC.

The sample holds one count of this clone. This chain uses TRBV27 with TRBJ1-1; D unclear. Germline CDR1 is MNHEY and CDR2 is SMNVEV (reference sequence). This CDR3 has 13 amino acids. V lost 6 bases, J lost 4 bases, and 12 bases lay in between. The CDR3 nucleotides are TGTGCCAGCAGCCAAACTTTAGCCACTGAAGCTTTCTTT. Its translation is CASSQTLATEAFF.

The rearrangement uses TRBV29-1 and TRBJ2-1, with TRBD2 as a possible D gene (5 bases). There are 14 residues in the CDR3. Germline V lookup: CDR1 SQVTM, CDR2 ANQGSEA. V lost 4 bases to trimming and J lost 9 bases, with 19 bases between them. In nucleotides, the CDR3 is TGCAGCGTTGCTGCGGGCTCCTTTTTGGGTGAGCAGTTCTTC. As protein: CSVAAGSFLGEQFF.

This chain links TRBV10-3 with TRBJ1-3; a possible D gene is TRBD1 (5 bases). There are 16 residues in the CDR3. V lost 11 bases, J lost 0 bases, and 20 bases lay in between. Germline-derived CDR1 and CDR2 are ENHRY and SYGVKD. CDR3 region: CAAGTQTPSSGNTIYF. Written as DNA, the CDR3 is TGTGCCGCCGGGACTCAGACCCCGAGCTCTGGAAACACCATATATTTT.